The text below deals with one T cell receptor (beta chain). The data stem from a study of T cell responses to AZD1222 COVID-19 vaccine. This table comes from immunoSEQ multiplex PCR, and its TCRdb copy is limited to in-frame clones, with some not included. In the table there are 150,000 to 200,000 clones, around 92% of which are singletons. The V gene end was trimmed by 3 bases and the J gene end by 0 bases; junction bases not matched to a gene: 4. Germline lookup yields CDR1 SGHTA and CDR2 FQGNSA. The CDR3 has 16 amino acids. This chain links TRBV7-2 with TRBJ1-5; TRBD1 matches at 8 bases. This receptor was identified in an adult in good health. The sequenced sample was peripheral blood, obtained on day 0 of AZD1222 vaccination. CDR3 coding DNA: TGTGCCAGCAGCTTCCGACAGGGGAGTAGCAATCAGCCCCAGCATTTT. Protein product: CASSFRQGSSNQPQHF. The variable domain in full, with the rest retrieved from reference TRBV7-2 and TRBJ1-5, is GAGVSQSPSNKVTEKGKDVELRCDPISGHTALYWYRQSLGQGLEFLIYFQGNSAPDKSGLPSDRFSAERTGGSVSTLTIQRTQQEDSAVYLCASSFRQGSSNQPQHFGDGTRLSIL.